This T cell receptor beta chain was observed in a study of metastatic and nonmetastatic thyroid tumors. Study-wide context: From malignant and benign thyroid patients, repertoires in blood and in tumor or nodule tissue were compared.

No patient had received any treatment before thyroid surgery. This CDR3 region has 15 residues. Germline V gene lookup returns CDR1 MNHNY and CDR2 SVGAGI (reference sequence). Losses at the gene ends were 0 bases for V and 3 bases for J; bases not matched to a gene: 2. As originally analysed: In papillary thyroid cancer, a distant-metastasis classifier was built using CDR3 differences across clinicopathological groups. TCRdb re-clonotyped the PCR reads via MiXCR. TCRdb, rather than the study authors, made the V and J calls. The data hold tens of thousands of clones, with under 25% observed a single time.

Sequenced sample: blood. V gene TRBV6-6 combines with J gene TRBJ2-7; 10 positions match TRBD2. The TCR was taken from a female donor with papillary thyroid cancer or a benign thyroid nodule (not recorded which). Some clones in this sample may be carry-over from other donors' samples. In nucleotides, the CDR3 is TGTGCCAGCAGTTACTCGACTAGCGGGCACTACGAGCAGTACTTC. This gives the protein CASSYSTSGHYEQYF.